This T cell receptor beta chain derives from a study of blood T cell repertoires in COVID-19. Under the authors' procedure: Researchers report that nucleated cell counts were estimated from reference gene primer amplification. Clones were sequenced by immunoSEQ multiplex PCR, and TCRdb holds only the in-frame ones, with some missing. V and J calls and clone size are as listed in that table; D and trimming were resolved from the DNA. Here the sample spans about 300,000 clones, around 82% being singletons. CDR3 size: 15 residues. Germline V gene sequence: CDR1 LNHDA, CDR2 SQIVND (reference sequence). V dropped 0 bases and J dropped 4 bases, with 10 bases sitting between them.

Sequenced input: peripheral blood. The receptor comes from a woman aged 50 to 60 with acute or convalescent COVID-19. V usage is TRBV19 and J usage is TRBJ2-1, with D unclear. The CDR3 DNA is TGTGCCAGTAGTATAGAACTAAATTTTTACAATGAGCAGTTCTTC. Its protein is CASSIELNFYNEQFF.